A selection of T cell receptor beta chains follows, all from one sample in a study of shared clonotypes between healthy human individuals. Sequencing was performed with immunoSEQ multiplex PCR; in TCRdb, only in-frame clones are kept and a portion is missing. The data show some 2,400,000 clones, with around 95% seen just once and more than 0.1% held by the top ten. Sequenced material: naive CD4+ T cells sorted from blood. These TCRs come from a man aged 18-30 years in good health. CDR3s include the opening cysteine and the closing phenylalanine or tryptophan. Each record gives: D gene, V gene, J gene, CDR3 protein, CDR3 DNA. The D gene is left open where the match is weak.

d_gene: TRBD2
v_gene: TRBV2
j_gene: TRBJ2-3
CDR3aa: CASSERGVVTDTQYF
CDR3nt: TGTGCCAGCAGTGAGCGGGGGGTTGTGACAGATACGCAGTATTTT

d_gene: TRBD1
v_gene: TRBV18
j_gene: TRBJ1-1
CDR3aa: CASSGQGNTEAFF
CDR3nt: TGTGCCAGCTCGGGACAGGGGAACACTGAAGCTTTCTTT

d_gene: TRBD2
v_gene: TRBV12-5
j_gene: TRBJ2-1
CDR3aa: CASGLVLAGVSNEQFF
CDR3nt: TGTGCTAGTGGTTTGGTACTAGCGGGAGTAAGCAATGAGCAGTTCTTC

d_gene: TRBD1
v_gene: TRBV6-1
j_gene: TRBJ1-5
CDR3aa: CASSETGQGHQPQHF
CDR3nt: TGTGCCAGCAGTGAAACGGGACAGGGCCATCAGCCCCAGCATTTT

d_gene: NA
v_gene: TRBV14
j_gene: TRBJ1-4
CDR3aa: CASSQDAGNEKLFF
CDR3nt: TGTGCCAGCAGCCAAGATGCAGGGAATGAAAAACTGTTTTTT

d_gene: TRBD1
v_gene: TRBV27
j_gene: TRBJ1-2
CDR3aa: CASSLSTGNGYTF
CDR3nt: TGTGCCAGCAGTCTCTCGACAGGGAATGGCTACACCTTC

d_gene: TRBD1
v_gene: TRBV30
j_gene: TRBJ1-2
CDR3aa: CAWNDRGDGYTF
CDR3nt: TGTGCCTGGAATGACAGGGGGGATGGCTACACCTTC

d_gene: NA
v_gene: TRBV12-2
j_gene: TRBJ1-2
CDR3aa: CASRLRVPYGYTF
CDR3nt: TGTGCAAGTCGCTTGAGGGTTCCCTATGGCTACACCTTC

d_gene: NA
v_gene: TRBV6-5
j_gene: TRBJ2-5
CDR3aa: CASLSGANQETQYF
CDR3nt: TGTGCCAGCCTCTCCGGGGCCAACCAAGAGACCCAGTACTTC

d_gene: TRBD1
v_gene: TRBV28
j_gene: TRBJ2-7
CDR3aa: CASSSGGLTGSKQYF
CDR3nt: TGTGCCAGCAGTTCAGGGGGTCTTACCGGTTCAAAGCAGTACTTC